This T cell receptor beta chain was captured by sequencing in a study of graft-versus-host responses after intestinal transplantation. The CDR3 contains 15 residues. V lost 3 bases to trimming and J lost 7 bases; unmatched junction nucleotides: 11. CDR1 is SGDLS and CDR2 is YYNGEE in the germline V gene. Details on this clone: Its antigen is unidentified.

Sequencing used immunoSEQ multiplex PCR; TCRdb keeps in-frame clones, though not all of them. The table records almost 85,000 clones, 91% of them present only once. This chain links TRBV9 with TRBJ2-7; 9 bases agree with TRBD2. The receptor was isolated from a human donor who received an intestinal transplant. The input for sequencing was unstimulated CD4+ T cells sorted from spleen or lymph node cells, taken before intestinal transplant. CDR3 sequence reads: CASSAHSGGNLEQYF. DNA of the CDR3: TGTGCCAGCAGCGCGCACAGCGGGGGGAACTTGGAGCAGTACTTC. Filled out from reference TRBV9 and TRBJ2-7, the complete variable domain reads DSGVTQTPKHLITATGQRVTLRCSPRSGDLSVYWYQQSLDQGLQFLIQYYNGEERAKGNILERFSAQQFPDLHSELNLSSLELGDSALYFCASSAHSGGNLEQYFGPGTRLTVT.